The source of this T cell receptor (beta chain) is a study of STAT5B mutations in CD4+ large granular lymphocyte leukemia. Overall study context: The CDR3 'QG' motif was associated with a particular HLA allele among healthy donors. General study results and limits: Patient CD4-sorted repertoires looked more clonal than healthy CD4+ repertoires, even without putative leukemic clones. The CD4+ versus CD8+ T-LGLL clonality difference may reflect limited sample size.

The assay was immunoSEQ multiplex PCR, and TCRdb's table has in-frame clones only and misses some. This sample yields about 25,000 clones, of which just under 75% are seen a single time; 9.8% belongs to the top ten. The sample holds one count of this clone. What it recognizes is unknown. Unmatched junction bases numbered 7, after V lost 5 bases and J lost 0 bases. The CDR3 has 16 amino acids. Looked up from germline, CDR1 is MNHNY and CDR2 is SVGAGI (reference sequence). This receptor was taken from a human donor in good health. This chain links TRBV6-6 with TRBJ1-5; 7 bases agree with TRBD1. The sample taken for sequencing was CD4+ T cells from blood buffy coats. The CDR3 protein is CASSISGQYSNQPQHF. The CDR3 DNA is TGTGCCAGCAGTATATCGGGACAGTATAGCAATCAGCCCCAGCATTTT.